The T cell receptor beta chain under discussion was sequenced for a study of regulatory T cells in long-lasting Graves disease. This clonotype has just a few counts. Relying on iRepertoire HTBI primers and Arm-PCR of CDR3 regions, the team built TCR beta libraries. TCRdb re-analysed the multiplex PCR reads in MiXCR, keeping a single row per CDR3 protein. There are a few hundred thousand distinct CDR3 sequences in the sample; 10% to 15% occur only once, and approximately 20% lies in the top ten. Time point specified: newly diagnosed GD, antithyroid drugs for less than 3 months. After RNA was extracted from PBMCs, the TCR library was made from it. Staff drew about 10 milliliters of peripheral blood into EDTA tubes. These data also featured in a second study, about T cells in Graves' hyperthyroidism and ophthalmopathy. That report adds: No ophthalmopathy progression within 18 months constituted stable Graves' hyperthyroidism. Primed by the HTBI set, a first-round RT-PCR was run on the TCR CDR3.

The source is a woman younger than 35 with Graves disease. This sample comprised peripheral blood mononuclear cells (PBMCs), obtained at new diagnosis, from a patient treated with antithyroid drugs.

Written as DNA, the CDR3 is TGCAGTGCTAGAGATCTCCAGGGATGGCCCTACGAGCAGTACGTC. Its protein is CSARDLQGWPYEQYV. This chain connects TRBV20-1 to TRBJ2-7; TRBD1 might be the D (5 bases). The germline V gene encodes CDR1 DFQATT and CDR2 SNEGSKA (reference sequence). This CDR3 has 15 amino acids. V dropped 0 bases and J dropped 2 bases, with 14 bases sitting between them.